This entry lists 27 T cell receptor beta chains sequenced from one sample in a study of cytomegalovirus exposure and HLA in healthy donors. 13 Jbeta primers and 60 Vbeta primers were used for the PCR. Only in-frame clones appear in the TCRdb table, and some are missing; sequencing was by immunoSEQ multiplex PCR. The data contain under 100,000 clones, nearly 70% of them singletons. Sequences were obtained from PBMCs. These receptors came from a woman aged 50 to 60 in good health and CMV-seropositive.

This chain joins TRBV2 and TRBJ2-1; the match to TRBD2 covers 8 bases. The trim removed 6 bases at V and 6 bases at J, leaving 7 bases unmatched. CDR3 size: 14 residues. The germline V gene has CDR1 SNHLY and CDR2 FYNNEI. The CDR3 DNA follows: TGTGCCAGCAGCGCTAGCGGGTGGGGCAATGAGCAGTTCTTC. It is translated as CASSASGWGNEQFF.

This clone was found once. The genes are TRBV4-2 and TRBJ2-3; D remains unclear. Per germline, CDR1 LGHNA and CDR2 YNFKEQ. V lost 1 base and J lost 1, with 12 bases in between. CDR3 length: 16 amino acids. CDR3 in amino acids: CASSQVSSAGTDTQYF. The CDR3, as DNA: TGTGCCAGCAGCCAAGTATCGAGCGCTGGCACAGATACGCAGTATTTT.

CDR3 nucleotide sequence: TGTGCCAGCAGTTACTCCTTGGACAGTAGGGGCTACACCTTC. Protein product: CASSYSLDSRGYTF. V is TRBV6-6 and J is TRBJ1-2, with a weak D call TRBD1 (6 bases). CDR1 is MNHNY, CDR2 SVGAGI, per germline (reference sequence). This CDR3 contains 14 residues. V shed 0 bases and J shed 8 bases, with 13 bases lying between them.

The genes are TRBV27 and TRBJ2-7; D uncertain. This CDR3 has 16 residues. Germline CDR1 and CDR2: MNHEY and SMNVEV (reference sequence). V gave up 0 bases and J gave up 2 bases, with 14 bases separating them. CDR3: CASSLSTGRNTYEQYF. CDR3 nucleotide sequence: TGTGCCAGCAGTTTATCTACGGGTCGCAACACCTACGAGCAGTACTTC.

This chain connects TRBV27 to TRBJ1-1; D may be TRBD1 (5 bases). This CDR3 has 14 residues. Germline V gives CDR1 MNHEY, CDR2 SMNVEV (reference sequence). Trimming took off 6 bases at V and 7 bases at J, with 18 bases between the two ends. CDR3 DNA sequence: TGTGCCAGCAGACCCGTTAAGGCGGGGGGTGAAGCTTTCTTT. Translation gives CASRPVKAGGEAFF.

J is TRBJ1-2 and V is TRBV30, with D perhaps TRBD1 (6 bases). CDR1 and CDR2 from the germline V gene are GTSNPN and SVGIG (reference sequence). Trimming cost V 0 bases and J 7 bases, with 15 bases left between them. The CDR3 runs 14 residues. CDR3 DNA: TGTGCCTGGAGTGTACTCGGCAGGGGTGGTGGCTACACCTTC. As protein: CAWSVLGRGGGYTF.

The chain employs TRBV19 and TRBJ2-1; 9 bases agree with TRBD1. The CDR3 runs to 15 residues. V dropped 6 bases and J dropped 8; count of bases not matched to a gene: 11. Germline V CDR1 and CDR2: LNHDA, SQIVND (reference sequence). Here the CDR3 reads CASSHDRGGLDEQFF. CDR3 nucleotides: TGTGCCAGTAGCCATGACAGGGGGGGTTTGGATGAGCAGTTCTTC.

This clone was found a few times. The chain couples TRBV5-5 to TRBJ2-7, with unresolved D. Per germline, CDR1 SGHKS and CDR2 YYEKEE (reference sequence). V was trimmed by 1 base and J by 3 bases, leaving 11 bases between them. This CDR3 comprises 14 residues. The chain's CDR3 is CASSLNQANYEQYF. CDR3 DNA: TGTGCCAGCAGCTTGAATCAGGCAAACTACGAGCAGTACTTC.

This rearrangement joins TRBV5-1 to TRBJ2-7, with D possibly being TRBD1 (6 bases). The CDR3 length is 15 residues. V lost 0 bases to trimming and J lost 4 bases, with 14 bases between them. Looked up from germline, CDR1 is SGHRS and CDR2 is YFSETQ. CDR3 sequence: CASSLVRGGRYEQYF. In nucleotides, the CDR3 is TGCGCCAGCAGCTTGGTCAGGGGTGGGCGATACGAGCAGTACTTC. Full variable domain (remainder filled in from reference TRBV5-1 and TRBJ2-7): KAGVTQTPRYLIKTRGQQVTLSCSPISGHRSVSWYQQTPGQGLQFLFEYFSETQRNKGNFPGRFSGRQFSNSRSEMNVSTLELGDSALYLCASSLVRGGRYEQYFGPGTRLTVT.

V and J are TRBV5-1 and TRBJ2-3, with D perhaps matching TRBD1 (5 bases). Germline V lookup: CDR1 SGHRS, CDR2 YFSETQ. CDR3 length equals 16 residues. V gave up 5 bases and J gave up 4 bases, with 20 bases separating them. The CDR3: CASRKEQALGADTQYF. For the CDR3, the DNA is TGCGCCAGCAGGAAAGAGCAGGCTTTAGGGGCAGATACGCAGTATTTT.

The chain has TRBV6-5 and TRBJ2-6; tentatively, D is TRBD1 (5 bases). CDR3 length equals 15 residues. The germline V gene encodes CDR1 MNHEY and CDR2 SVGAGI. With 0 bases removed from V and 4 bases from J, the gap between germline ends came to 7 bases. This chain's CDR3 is CASSYSGRGANVLTF. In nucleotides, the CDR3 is TGTGCCAGCAGTTACTCGGGGCGCGGGGCCAACGTCCTGACTTTC.

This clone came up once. CDR3 sequence (DNA): TGTGCCAGCAGGCAGGACAGGGGGCAAGGCTACGAGCAGTACTTC. Amino acids: CASRQDRGQGYEQYF. V gene TRBV6-5 combines with J gene TRBJ2-7; 11 positions agree with TRBD1. CDR1 is MNHEY and CDR2 is SVGAGI in the germline V gene. V lost 6 bases to trimming and J lost 3 bases; unmatched junction nucleotides: 7. This CDR3 spans 15 amino acids.

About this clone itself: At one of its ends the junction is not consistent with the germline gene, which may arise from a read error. The CDR3: CASSQSGSHNEQFF. Here the CDR3 DNA reads TGCGCCAGCAGCCAAAGTGGCTCCCACAATGAGCAGTTCTTC. The chain carries TRBV4-3 and TRBJ2-1, with D hard to call. Germline V gene data show CDR1 as LGHNA and CDR2 as YSLEER. The CDR3 contains 14 residues.

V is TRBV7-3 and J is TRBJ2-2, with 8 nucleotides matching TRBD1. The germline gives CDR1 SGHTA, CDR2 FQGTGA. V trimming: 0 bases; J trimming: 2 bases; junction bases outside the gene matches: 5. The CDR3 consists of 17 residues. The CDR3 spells CASSLTIGQGNTGELFF. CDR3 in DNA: TGTGCCAGCAGCTTAACGATAGGACAGGGTAACACCGGGGAGCTGTTTTTT.

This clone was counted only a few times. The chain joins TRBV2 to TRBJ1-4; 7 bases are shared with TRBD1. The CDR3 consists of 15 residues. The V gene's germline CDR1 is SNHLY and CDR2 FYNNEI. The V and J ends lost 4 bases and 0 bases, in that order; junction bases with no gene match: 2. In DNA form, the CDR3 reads TGTGCCAGCAGTGGGGGACAGTCAACTAATGAAAAACTGTTTTTT. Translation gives CASSGGQSTNEKLFF.

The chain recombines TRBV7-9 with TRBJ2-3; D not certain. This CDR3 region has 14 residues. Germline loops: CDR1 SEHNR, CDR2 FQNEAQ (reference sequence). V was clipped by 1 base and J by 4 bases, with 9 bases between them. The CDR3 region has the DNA TGTGCCAGCAGCTTAGACCTAAACGCAGATACGCAGTATTTT. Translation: CASSLDLNADTQYF.

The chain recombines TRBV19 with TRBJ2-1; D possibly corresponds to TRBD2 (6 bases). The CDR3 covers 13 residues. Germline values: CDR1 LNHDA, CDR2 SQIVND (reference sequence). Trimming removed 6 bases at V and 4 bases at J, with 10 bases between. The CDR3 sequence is CASSSGTYNEQFF. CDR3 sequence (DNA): TGTGCCAGTAGCTCCGGGACTTACAATGAGCAGTTCTTC.

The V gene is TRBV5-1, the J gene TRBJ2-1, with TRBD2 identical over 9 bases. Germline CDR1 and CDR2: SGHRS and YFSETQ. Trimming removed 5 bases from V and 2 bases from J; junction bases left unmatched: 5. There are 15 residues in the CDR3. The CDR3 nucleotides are TGCGCCAGCAGATCAAGCGGGAGGCCCTACAATGAGCAGTTCTTC. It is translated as CASRSSGRPYNEQFF.

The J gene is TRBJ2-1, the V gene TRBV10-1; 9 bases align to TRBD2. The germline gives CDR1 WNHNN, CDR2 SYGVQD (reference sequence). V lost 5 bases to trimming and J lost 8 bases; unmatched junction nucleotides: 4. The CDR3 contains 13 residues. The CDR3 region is CASSSSGTYEQFF. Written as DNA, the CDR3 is TGCGCCAGCAGTTCTAGCGGGACCTATGAGCAGTTCTTC.

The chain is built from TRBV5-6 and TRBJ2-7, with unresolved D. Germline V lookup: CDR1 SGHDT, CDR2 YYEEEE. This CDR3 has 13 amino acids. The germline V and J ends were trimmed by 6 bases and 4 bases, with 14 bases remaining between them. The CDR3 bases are TGTGCCAGCAACTTAGACTTGGCATACGAGCAGTACTTC. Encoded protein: CASNLDLAYEQYF.

CDR3 sequence reads: CASSVGAGPTGDTQYF. The CDR3 DNA follows: TGTGCCAGCAGCGTAGGTGCAGGGCCCACAGGAGATACGCAGTATTTT. The chain combines TRBV9 with TRBJ2-3, with TRBD1 as a possible D gene (5 bases). V dropped 0 bases and J dropped 5 bases, with 16 bases sitting between them. Per the germline V gene, CDR1 is SGDLS and CDR2 is YYNGEE. The length of the CDR3 is 16 residues.

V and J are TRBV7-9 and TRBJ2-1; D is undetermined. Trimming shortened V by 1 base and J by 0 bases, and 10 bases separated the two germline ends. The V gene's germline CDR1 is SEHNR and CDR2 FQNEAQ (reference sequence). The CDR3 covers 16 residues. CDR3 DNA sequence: TGTGCCAGCAGCTTAGGGCTAGACCCCTCCTACAATGAGCAGTTCTTC. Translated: CASSLGLDPSYNEQFF.

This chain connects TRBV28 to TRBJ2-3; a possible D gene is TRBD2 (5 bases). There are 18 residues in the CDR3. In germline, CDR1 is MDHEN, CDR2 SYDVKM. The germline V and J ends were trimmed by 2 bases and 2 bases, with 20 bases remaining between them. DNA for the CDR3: TGTGCCAGCAGTTTAGGTGCACCGGGAACTTTCGCCACAGATACGCAGTATTTT. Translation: CASSLGAPGTFATDTQYF.

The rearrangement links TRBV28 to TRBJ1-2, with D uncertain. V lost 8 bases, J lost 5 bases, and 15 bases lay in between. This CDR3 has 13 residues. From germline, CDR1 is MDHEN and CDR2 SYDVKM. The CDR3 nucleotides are TGTGCCAGCGTTCCCGAGGTTGGGTATGGCTACACCTTC. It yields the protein CASVPEVGYGYTF.

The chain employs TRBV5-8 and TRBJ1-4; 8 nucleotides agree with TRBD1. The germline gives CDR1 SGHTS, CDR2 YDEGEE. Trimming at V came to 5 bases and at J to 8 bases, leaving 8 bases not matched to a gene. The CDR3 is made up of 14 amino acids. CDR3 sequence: CASSSRQGKEKLFF. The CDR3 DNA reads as TGTGCCAGCAGTTCACGACAGGGGAAAGAAAAACTGTTTTTT.

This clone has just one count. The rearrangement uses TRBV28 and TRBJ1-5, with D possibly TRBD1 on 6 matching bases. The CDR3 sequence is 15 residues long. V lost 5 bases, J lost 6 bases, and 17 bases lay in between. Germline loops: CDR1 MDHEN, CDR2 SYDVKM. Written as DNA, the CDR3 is TGTGCCAGCAGTCCCCAAACAGGGTTCGGTCAGCCCCAGCATTTT. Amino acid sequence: CASSPQTGFGQPQHF.

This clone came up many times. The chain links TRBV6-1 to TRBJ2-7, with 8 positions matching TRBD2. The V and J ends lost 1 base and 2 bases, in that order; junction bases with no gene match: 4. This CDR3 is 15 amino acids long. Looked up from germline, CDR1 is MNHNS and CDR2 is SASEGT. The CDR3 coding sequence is TGTGCCAGCAGTGAAGGAGCGGGAGCCACCTACGAGCAGTACTTC. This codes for CASSEGAGATYEQYF.